The T cell receptor beta chain described here comes from a study of blood T cell repertoires in COVID-19 (dated by TCRdb to the early 2020s). Turning to the overall study: The collaborator samples originated in the United States, Italy and Spain and spanned the acute and convalescent phases of COVID-19. The material from the prospective study consisted of cDNA or gDNA derived from T cells, B-cell-depleted T cells, or PBMCs. The dataset comprised deeply sampled blood TCRbeta repertoires from subjects exposed to, actively infected with, or recovered from COVID-19. The repertoires were released in a freely available public database intended as a resource for research on the immune response to SARS-CoV-2. Samples came from the ongoing ImmuneRACE study (first 160 participants) plus 1,254 subjects from 6 global collaborators. Sample metadata almost always included a de-identified subject ID, COVID-19 status, age in years and sex. Where available, HLA class I and class II types were taken from metadata supplied by the sample provider and were not determined by assay-based typing.

CDR1 and CDR2 are drawn from the germline V gene (reference sequence): LNHDA, SQIVND. The V and J ends are trimmed by 7 bases and 0 bases, leaving 18 bases between them. The CDR3 holds 16 amino acids from the cysteine to the phenylalanine. This entry keeps only the CDR3 DNA: 48 bases, framed from base 1. The immunoSEQ Assay, a bias-controlled multiplex PCR, was used to amplify TCRbeta CDR3 regions from genomic DNA. On the study's bioinformatics: Nucleated cell counts per sample were estimated from amplification of reference gene primers within the assay. Sequence reads were collapsed and filtered to measure the absolute abundance of every unique TCRbeta CDR3 rearrangement. For each sample, productive Simpson clonality was calculated as the square root of Simpson's diversity index across productive rearrangements. TCRdb took this table from immuneACCESS and kept in-frame rearrangements with V and J called. Such tables lack part of the clones; where checked against another copy, unresolved V genes explain under half of the gap, and the rest is unexplained. From that table come the V and J calls and clone size; the DNA was used to work out D and trimming. The sample contains around 300,000 clones, under 90% of them found a single time. The leading ten clones occupy around 1.7% of the sample.

Comments on this clone: Its antigen is not yet known. The record has no base qualities; no much larger clone is one base away.

Overall study results and their limits: The amount of clinical and demographic metadata varied by source and participant and was provided uncurated.

Participants in the prospective study were aged roughly 18 to 100 years, lived in 24 United States geographic areas, and enrolled through a virtual design. Cohort assignment in the prospective study relied on participant-reported clinical history from a screening survey and a study questionnaire. ImmuneRACE Cohort 3 recovered participants were defined by two consecutive negative NP/OP PCR tests, healthcare professional clearance, or symptom resolution. In the prospective study, whole blood, serum and a nasopharyngeal or oropharyngeal swab were collected from each participant by mobile phlebotomists. Additional blood draws and questionnaires over an approximately 2-month period could optionally be provided by prospective study participants. Before DNA extraction, prospective study blood samples were shipped either frozen or at room temperature.

Recombination linked TRBV19 to TRBJ1-1, with an unclear D gene assignment. The sample comprised PBMCs or T cells enriched from blood (not recorded which). The sequence was collected from a woman aged 40 to 49 who had recovered from COVID-19. The nucleotide sequence reads TGTGCCAGTACCTCACGGAGCAGACGCATGAACACTGAAGCTTTCTTT. Its amino acids are CASTSRSRRMNTEAFF.